A single sample is the source of the 4 T cell receptor beta chains below, sequenced in a study of T cells in Graves' hyperthyroidism and ophthalmopathy. Authors of the study amplified TCR beta CDR3 regions from RNA transcripts. HTBI primers drove first-round RT-PCR of the TCR CDR3. TCRdb processed the multiplex PCR reads anew with MiXCR; each CDR3 protein has one entry. The sample yields about 400,000 distinct CDR3 sequences, about 15% seen once. The sample consisted of blood. The receptors come from a woman aged 25 to 39 with Graves' hyperthyroidism.

The CDR3 here is CASSMINQPQHF. Written as DNA, the CDR3 is TGTGCCAGTAGTATGATAAATCAGCCCCAGCATTTT. This chain uses TRBV19 with TRBJ1-5; no clear D gene. The CDR3 sequence is 12 residues long. V was trimmed by 3 bases and J by 4 bases, leaving 4 bases between them. Germline V CDR1 and CDR2: LNHDA, SQIVND (reference sequence). Combining the CDR3 with reference TRBV19 and TRBJ1-5 gives the whole variable domain DGGITQSPKYLFRKEGQNVTLSCEQNLNHDAMYWYRQDPGQGLRLIYYSQIVNDFQKGDIAEGYSVSREKKESFPLTVTSAQKNPTAFYLCASSMINQPQHFGDGTRLSIL.

The chain combines TRBV20-1 with TRBJ2-7; 12 bases fit TRBD1. Germline CDR1 reads DFQATT; CDR2 reads SNEGSKA (reference sequence). This CDR3 is 17 amino acids long. Unmatched junction bases numbered 15, after V lost 6 bases and J lost 3 bases. The CDR3 reads CSAPNRAGTGGFYEQYF. The DNA for the CDR3 is TGCAGTGCACCAAATCGCGCCGGGACAGGGGGCTTCTACGAGCAGTACTTC.

This clonotype was found a few times. This rearrangement joins TRBV10-1 to TRBJ2-1; TRBD2 is a possible D gene (6 bases). Trimming removed 8 bases from V and 6 bases from J, with 17 bases in between. This CDR3 region has 14 residues. Germline loops: CDR1 WNHNN, CDR2 SYGVQD (reference sequence). CDR3 bases: TGCGCCAGCTCCAGGACTACCCCACCCAATGAGCAGTTCTTC. Its protein product is CASSRTTPPNEQFF.

This clonotype appeared a few times. The rearrangement joins TRBV5-1 to TRBJ2-1; 13 positions agree with TRBD2. The germline CDR1 and CDR2 sequences are SGHRS and YFSETQ. The ends lost 3 bases at V and 2 bases at J; junction bases unmatched: 11. The CDR3 is made up of 19 amino acids. The CDR3 protein is CASSSPPRLAGGPYNEQFF. The DNA of the CDR3 is TGCGCCAGCAGCTCGCCGCCTAGACTAGCGGGGGGACCCTACAATGAGCAGTTCTTC.